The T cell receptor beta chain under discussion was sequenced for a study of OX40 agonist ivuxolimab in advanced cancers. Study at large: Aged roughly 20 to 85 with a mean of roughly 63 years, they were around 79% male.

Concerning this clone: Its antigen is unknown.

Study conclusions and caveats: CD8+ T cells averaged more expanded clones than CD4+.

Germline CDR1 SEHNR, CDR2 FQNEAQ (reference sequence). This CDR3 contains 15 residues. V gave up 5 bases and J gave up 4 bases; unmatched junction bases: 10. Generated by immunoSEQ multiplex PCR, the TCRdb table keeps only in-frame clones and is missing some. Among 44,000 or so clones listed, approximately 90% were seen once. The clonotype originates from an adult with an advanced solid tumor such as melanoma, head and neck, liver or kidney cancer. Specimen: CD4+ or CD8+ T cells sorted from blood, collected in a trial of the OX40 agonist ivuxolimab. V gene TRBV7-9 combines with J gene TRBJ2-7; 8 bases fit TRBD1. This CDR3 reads CASSPGQGILYEQYF. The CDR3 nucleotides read TGTGCCAGCAGCCCTGGACAGGGCATCCTTTACGAGCAGTACTTC.